These 17 T cell receptor beta chains came from one sample sequenced in a study of cytomegalovirus exposure and HLA in healthy donors. The PCR ran on 60 Vbeta and 13 Jbeta primers. The method was immunoSEQ multiplex PCR; TCRdb's version includes in-frame clones alone and lacks a portion of them. This sample has some 91,000 clones, with 55% to 65% found just once. The sample consisted of PBMCs. The receptors derive from a human donor in good health.

Note on this clone: A junction end diverges from the germline sequence, so it may reflect a read error. The same CDR3 can be traced to other DNA sequences in this sample. This chain connects TRBV9 to TRBJ2-7; D possibly corresponds to TRBD2 (6 bases). Germline CDR1 reads SGDLS; CDR2 reads YYNGEE. The CDR3 runs 14 residues. CDR3 protein: CASSVAAGPTEQYF. CDR3 in DNA: TGTGCCAGCAGCGTGGCAGCGGGTCCAACGGAGCAATACTTC. The variable domain in full, with the rest retrieved from reference TRBV9 and TRBJ2-7, is DSGVTQTPKHLITATGQRVTLRCSPRSGDLSVYWYQQSLDQGLQFLIQYYNGEERAKGNILERFSAQQFPDLHSELNLSSLELGDSALYFCASSVAAGPTEQYFGPGTRLTVT.

The chain carries TRBV6-1 and TRBJ2-7; 8 bases fit TRBD1. Germline assignment: CDR1 MNHNS and CDR2 SASEGT. With 4 bases clipped from V and 1 base from J, the junction kept 3 bases outside the gene matches. CDR3 length: 14 residues. CDR3 loop: CASSVGTGSYEQYF. The CDR3, as DNA: TGTGCCAGCAGTGTTGGGACAGGTTCCTACGAGCAGTACTTC.

The rearrangement joins TRBV9 to TRBJ1-4, with 9 bases that match TRBD1. There are 14 residues in the CDR3. Germline-derived CDR1 and CDR2 are SGDLS and YYNGEE. V lost 2 bases to trimming and J lost 8 bases; unmatched junction nucleotides: 4. As DNA, the CDR3 is TGTGCCAGCAGCGTGACACAGGGGGCCGAAAAACTGTTTTTT. Translation: CASSVTQGAEKLFF.

V and J are TRBV6-5 and TRBJ2-1, with 8 bases matching TRBD1. CDR1 and CDR2 from the germline V gene are MNHEY and SVGAGI. This CDR3 has 16 residues. J gave up 5 bases and V 0 bases, and 6 bases lay outside the gene matches. The CDR3 loop reads CASSYSSGTGHNEQFF. In DNA, the CDR3 is TGTGCCAGCAGTTACTCTTCTGGGACAGGACACAATGAGCAGTTCTTC.

This clone appeared once. The V gene is TRBV19, the J gene TRBJ1-3, with D perhaps matching TRBD1 (5 bases). V was trimmed by 0 bases and J by 2 bases, leaving 14 bases between them. The CDR3 is made up of 17 amino acids. CDR1 is LNHDA and CDR2 is SQIVND in the germline V gene (reference sequence). This chain's CDR3 is CASSIDGPPGTGNTIYF. CDR3 nucleotides: TGTGCCAGTAGTATAGACGGACCGCCAGGGACTGGAAACACCATATATTTT.

This sequence joins TRBV6-5 and TRBJ1-5, with a weak D call TRBD1 (5 bases). The CDR3 is 15 amino acids. The V gene lost 7 bases and the J gene lost 0 bases, with 13 bases spanning the gap. Germline CDR1 is MNHEY and CDR2 is SVGAGI. The CDR3 DNA is TGTGCCAGCACCCCGGGGGGGAATAGCAATCAGCCCCAGCATTTT. This sequence encodes CASTPGGNSNQPQHF.

This rearrangement joins TRBV9 to TRBJ1-6, with 10 bases matching TRBD1. The CDR3 runs to 15 residues. Germline lookup yields CDR1 SGDLS and CDR2 YYNGEE. The V and J ends lost 3 bases and 9 bases, in that order; junction bases with no gene match: 6. CDR3 protein: CASSGTGGAVSPLHF. The CDR3 DNA is TGTGCCAGCAGCGGGACAGGGGGGGCCGTTTCACCCCTCCACTTT. The full variable domain, with the rest looked up from reference TRBV9 and TRBJ1-6, is DSGVTQTPKHLITATGQRVTLRCSPRSGDLSVYWYQQSLDQGLQFLIQYYNGEERAKGNILERFSAQQFPDLHSELNLSSLELGDSALYFCASSGTGGAVSPLHFGNGTRLTVT.

This chain links TRBV5-8 with TRBJ2-7; D may be TRBD1 (5 bases). The CDR3 is 14 residues long. Per the germline V gene, CDR1 is SGHTS and CDR2 is YDEGEE. V shed 4 bases and J shed 2 bases, with 13 bases lying between them. The CDR3 region has the DNA TGTGCCAGCAGCCGTCCACAGGCTACCTACGAGCAGTACTTC. Translation: CASSRPQATYEQYF.

This clone was picked up a small number of times. CDR3 sequence reads: CASSPKGQAINYGYTF. The CDR3 nucleotides are TGTGCCAGTAGCCCTAAGGGACAGGCTATTAACTATGGCTACACCTTC. V and J are TRBV19 and TRBJ1-2; 8 nucleotides line up with TRBD1. V trimming: 6 bases; J trimming: 1 base; junction bases outside the gene matches: 10. CDR1 and CDR2 from the germline V gene are LNHDA and SQIVND (reference sequence). This CDR3 is 16 amino acids long. Together with reference TRBV19 and TRBJ1-2, the CDR3 gives the full variable domain: DGGITQSPKYLFRKEGQNVTLSCEQNLNHDAMYWYRQDPGQGLRLIYYSQIVNDFQKGDIAEGYSVSREKKESFPLTVTSAQKNPTAFYLCASSPKGQAINYGYTFGSGTRLTVV.

V gene TRBV9 combines with J gene TRBJ1-4; TRBD1 matches at 9 bases. The germline gives CDR1 SGDLS, CDR2 YYNGEE. The V segment lost 4 bases and the J segment 6 bases; nucleotides outside the gene matches: 7. This CDR3 is built from 15 residues. The CDR3 coding sequence is TGTGCCAGCAGCCCAAGACAGGGGGGCTATGAAAAACTGTTTTTT. This encodes CASSPRQGGYEKLFF.

On this clone: One end of the junction varies from germline; a read error may be responsible. This chain joins TRBV28 and TRBJ2-1; 10 nucleotides match TRBD2. Germline-derived CDR1 and CDR2 are MDHEN and SYDVKM. The CDR3 runs to 15 residues. The CDR3 here is CASSYLAGAYNEQFF. DNA for the CDR3: TGTGCCAGCAGTTACCTAGCGGGGGCCTATAATGAGCAGTTCTTC.

In this sample, this clone turned up a few times. The CDR3 DNA reads as TGTGCCAGCAGCTTAAAGGGCCCGGGACAGGGATATGGCTACACCTTC. Protein product: CASSLKGPGQGYGYTF. The chain has TRBV11-3 and TRBJ1-2, with TRBD1 matching over 9 bases. With 2 bases clipped from V and 5 bases from J, the junction kept 9 bases outside the gene matches. The CDR3 runs 16 residues. Germline-derived CDR1 and CDR2 are SGHNT and YENEEA.

This rearrangement joins TRBV2 to TRBJ2-3; no definite D call. Trimming removed 8 bases from V and 6 bases from J, with 15 bases in between. This CDR3 is 13 amino acids long. Germline V gene data show CDR1 as SNHLY and CDR2 as FYNNEI. CDR3 sequence reads: CASGRVLFDTQYF. DNA of the CDR3: TGTGCCAGCGGCCGGGTCCTGTTTGATACGCAGTATTTT.

This clone was seen a few times. This chain connects TRBV5-6 to TRBJ1-4, with D possibly matching TRBD1 (5 bases). The V end lost 4 bases, the J end lost 2 bases, and 12 bases lay between the germline ends. This CDR3 contains 15 residues. CDR1 is SGHDT, CDR2 YYEEEE, per germline. In DNA, the CDR3 is TGTGCCAGCAGCCCTCAGGGAGGCACTAATGAAAAACTGTTTTTT. Translating gives CASSPQGGTNEKLFF.

The gene calls are TRBV30 and TRBJ2-5; D possibly corresponds to TRBD1 (6 bases). V lost 4 bases, J lost 5 bases, and 14 bases lay in between. CDR3 size: 13 residues. Germline V lookup: CDR1 GTSNPN, CDR2 SVGIG (reference sequence). CDR3 coding DNA: TGTGCCTGGACTTCCGGGACACATGAGACCCAGTACTTC. Protein sequence: CAWTSGTHETQYF. Combining the CDR3 with reference TRBV30 and TRBJ2-5 gives the whole variable domain SQTIHQWPATLVQPVGSPLSLECTVEGTSNPNLYWYRQAAGRGLQLLFYSVGIGQISSEVPQNLSASRPQDRQFILSSKKLLLSDSGFYLCAWTSGTHETQYFGPGTRLLVL.

The rearrangement joins TRBV2 to TRBJ1-2; D is perhaps TRBD1 (5 bases). The CDR3 spans 14 residues. Trimming cost V 4 bases and J 7 bases, with 16 bases left between them. Germline loops: CDR1 SNHLY, CDR2 FYNNEI. The CDR3 bases are TGTGCCAGCAGTGTGCGACAGTCGGACGTTGGCTACACCTTC. Amino acids: CASSVRQSDVGYTF.

The J gene is TRBJ1-2, the V gene TRBV30; 7 nucleotides align to TRBD1. Losses at the gene ends were 0 bases for V and 8 bases for J; bases not matched to a gene: 12. The length of the CDR3 is 15 residues. CDR1 and CDR2 from the germline V gene are GTSNPN and SVGIG (reference sequence). The CDR3 DNA is TGTGCCTGGAGTGTAGGGACAGTCCTACCATGGGGCTACACCTTC. Translated: CAWSVGTVLPWGYTF. The whole variable domain, remainder taken from reference TRBV30 and TRBJ1-2, is SQTIHQWPATLVQPVGSPLSLECTVEGTSNPNLYWYRQAAGRGLQLLFYSVGIGQISSEVPQNLSASRPQDRQFILSSKKLLLSDSGFYLCAWSVGTVLPWGYTFGSGTRLTVV.